Below, 24 T cell receptor beta chains from the same sample are listed, as sequenced in a study of shared clonotypes between healthy human individuals. The protocol was immunoSEQ multiplex PCR, while the TCRdb copy is restricted to in-frame clones and leaves out a portion. The table shows approximately 500,000 clones, with 90% to 96% occurring only once. The specimen sequenced was naive CD4+ T cells sorted from blood. Noted subset: CD45RA+ positively selected. The source is a woman in her 30s in good health.

The V and J genes are TRBV28 and TRBJ2-7, with 7 positions matching TRBD2. The V gene's germline CDR1 is MDHEN and CDR2 SYDVKM. The length of the CDR3 is 15 residues. The trim removed 2 bases at V and 0 bases at J, leaving 4 bases unmatched. CDR3 sequence reads: CASSLRVAGSYEQYF. For the CDR3, the DNA is TGTGCCAGCAGTTTACGGGTAGCGGGCTCCTACGAGCAGTACTTC.

The chain employs TRBV7-2 and TRBJ2-5; 12 bases match TRBD2. Losses at the gene ends were 3 bases for V and 7 bases for J; bases not matched to a gene: 9. Germline lookup yields CDR1 SGHTA and CDR2 FQGNSA. CDR3 length equals 16 residues. Written as DNA, the CDR3 is TGTGCCAGCAGCTTGAGACTAGCGGGAGTTCAGGGGACCCAGTACTTC. It encodes CASSLRLAGVQGTQYF.

The CDR3 region has the DNA TGTGCCAGCAGACCGGGGACATCGAACACTGAAGCTTTCTTT. Translating it yields CASRPGTSNTEAFF. This chain links TRBV6-1 with TRBJ1-1; D perhaps matches TRBD1 (6 bases). The germline V gene has CDR1 MNHNS and CDR2 SASEGT. CDR3 length: 14 residues. V dropped 6 bases and J dropped 1 base, with 12 bases sitting between them.

V gene TRBV7-9 combines with J gene TRBJ2-2, with TRBD2 matching 13 bases. Germline loops: CDR1 SEHNR, CDR2 FQNEAQ (reference sequence). V shed 5 bases, J shed 4 bases, and the junction held 4 bases outside the gene matches. The CDR3 extends over 16 amino acids. This CDR3 is CASSERLAGGTGELFF. The CDR3 DNA reads as TGTGCCAGCAGCGAGCGACTAGCGGGGGGCACCGGGGAGCTGTTTTTT.

CDR3 sequence: CASSEVGEQYF. As DNA, the CDR3 is TGCGCCAGCAGCGAGGTTGGCGAGCAGTACTTC. This chain joins TRBV5-1 and TRBJ2-7, with unresolved D. Germline loops: CDR1 SGHRS, CDR2 YFSETQ. CDR3 length: 11 residues. V was trimmed by 4 bases and J by 6 bases, leaving 8 bases between them.

The chain uses TRBV18 and TRBJ1-5, with D uncertain. The CDR3 spans 15 residues. Trimming cost V 5 bases and J 0 bases, with 11 bases left between them. Looked up from germline, CDR1 is KGHSH and CDR2 is LQKENI. This CDR3 reads CASSEQTYSNQPQHF. The CDR3 DNA follows: TGTGCCAGCTCAGAACAGACTTATAGCAATCAGCCCCAGCATTTT.

The chain is built from TRBV29-1 and TRBJ2-2; 9 bases fit TRBD1. From germline, CDR1 is SQVTM and CDR2 ANQGSEA. There are 15 residues in the CDR3. V shed 6 bases and J 0 bases; nucleotides not matched to a gene: 5. The CDR3 loop reads CSVGDRDTNTGELFF. The DNA of the CDR3 is TGCAGCGTGGGGGACAGGGACACGAACACCGGGGAGCTGTTTTTT.

The chain carries TRBV6-5 and TRBJ1-5; D gene ambiguous. The CDR3 has 13 amino acids. V lost 8 bases and J 2 bases, leaving 10 bases between the germline ends. Germline V gene sequence: CDR1 MNHEY, CDR2 SVGAGI. CDR3 sequence (DNA): TGTGCCAGCGGTGAGATGGGCAATCAGCCCCAGCATTTT. The encoded protein is CASGEMGNQPQHF.

V usage is TRBV6-5 and J usage is TRBJ2-7; no clear D. The CDR3 covers 13 residues. Trimming took off 0 bases at V and 2 bases at J, with 5 bases between the two ends. Germline values: CDR1 MNHEY, CDR2 SVGAGI. The CDR3: CASSYSRTYEQYF. Here the CDR3 DNA reads TGTGCCAGCAGTTACTCGCGAACCTACGAGCAGTACTTC.

The CDR3 spells CASSSGVAGWMNTEAFF. Here the CDR3 DNA reads TGTGCCAGCAGCTCGGGCGTGGCAGGGTGGATGAACACTGAAGCTTTCTTT. V is TRBV5-4 and J is TRBJ1-1, with D possibly TRBD1 on 5 matching bases. The CDR3 contains 17 residues. Germline loops: CDR1 SGHNT, CDR2 YYREEE (reference sequence). Deletions cut 3 bases from V and 0 bases from J, with 18 bases between.

This sequence joins TRBV5-1 and TRBJ2-1, with D tentatively TRBD2 (5 bases). The CDR3 has 14 residues. Germline assignment: CDR1 SGHRS and CDR2 YFSETQ. V was shortened by 3 bases and J by 7 bases, with 14 bases between the two germline ends. The CDR3 sequence: CASSWPLARNEQFF. CDR3 sequence (DNA): TGCGCCAGCAGCTGGCCCCTAGCTCGGAATGAGCAGTTCTTC.

V gene TRBV5-1 combines with J gene TRBJ2-1; D might be TRBD1 (7 bases). Per the germline V gene, CDR1 is SGHRS and CDR2 is YFSETQ. V was trimmed by 2 bases and J by 7 bases, leaving 19 bases between them. The CDR3 covers 16 residues. The CDR3 DNA reads TGCGCCAGCAGCTTAATAGGGGGCCAGGGGAGGAATGAGCAGTTCTTC. It codes for CASSLIGGQGRNEQFF.

The genes are TRBV19 and TRBJ1-5; D is possibly TRBD1 (5 bases). The CDR3 contains 14 residues. Germline loops: CDR1 LNHDA, CDR2 SQIVND (reference sequence). Trimming cost V 6 bases and J 4 bases, with 13 bases left between them. The CDR3 DNA follows: TGTGCCAGTAGGAAAGGGACGGAAAATCAGCCCCAGCATTTT. Amino acids: CASRKGTENQPQHF.

V is TRBV4-2 and J is TRBJ2-7; D remains ambiguous. The V gene's germline CDR1 is LGHNA and CDR2 YNFKEQ. This CDR3 spans 14 amino acids. Between the trimmed V and J ends, which lost 0 bases and 3 bases, there was a span of 9 bases. The CDR3 loop is CASSQERNGYEQYF. CDR3 bases: TGTGCCAGCAGCCAAGAACGGAACGGCTACGAGCAGTACTTC.

The chain employs TRBV4-2 and TRBJ1-1; 9 bases align to TRBD1. The CDR3 contains 15 residues. In germline, CDR1 is LGHNA, CDR2 YNFKEQ. The trim removed 4 bases at V and 1 base at J, leaving 4 bases unmatched. The CDR3 spells CASSPGQGENTEAFF. CDR3 DNA sequence: TGTGCCAGCAGCCCGGGACAGGGAGAGAACACTGAAGCTTTCTTT.

The genes are TRBV19 and TRBJ2-2; no reliable D call. The CDR3 sequence is 15 residues long. The germline V and J ends were trimmed by 5 bases and 4 bases, with 14 bases remaining between them. CDR1 LNHDA and CDR2 SQIVND come from the germline V gene (reference sequence). Here the CDR3 reads CASSAGPQITGELFF. CDR3 coding DNA: TGTGCCAGTAGTGCCGGCCCACAGATCACCGGGGAGCTGTTTTTT.

The chain uses TRBV9 and TRBJ2-6; D is possibly TRBD1 (6 bases). Germline CDR1 and CDR2: SGDLS and YYNGEE. Trimming left V 3 bases short and J 2 bases short, with 9 bases between. The CDR3 runs to 15 residues. DNA for the CDR3: TGTGCCAGCAGCGCCGAGGGGGCTGGGGCCAACGTCCTGACTTTC. Protein: CASSAEGAGANVLTF.

The CDR3 reads CASTRTELTDTQYF. DNA for the CDR3: TGTGCCAGCACAAGGACAGAGCTCACAGATACGCAGTATTTT. The V gene is TRBV7-9, the J gene TRBJ2-3; possibly TRBD1 for D (6 bases). Germline CDR1 reads SEHNR; CDR2 reads FQNEAQ (reference sequence). The germline V and J ends were trimmed by 7 bases and 2 bases, with 13 bases remaining between them. The CDR3 is made up of 14 amino acids.

The rearrangement joins TRBV25-1 to TRBJ1-4; D ambiguous. V lost 8 bases and J lost 10, with 8 bases in between. Germline loops: CDR1 MGHDK, CDR2 SYGVNS. The CDR3 has 10 amino acids. CDR3 in DNA: TGTGCCAGCGAACCCCCAAAACTGTTTTTT. It yields the protein CASEPPKLFF.

V gene TRBV28 combines with J gene TRBJ1-3; possible D gene TRBD1, 6 bases. Germline CDR1 MDHEN, CDR2 SYDVKM. Trimming left V 6 bases short and J 8 bases short, with 11 bases between. This CDR3 contains 12 residues. The CDR3 is CASSLRGDTIYF. The CDR3 region has the DNA TGTGCCAGCAGCCTAAGGGGGGACACCATATATTTT.

The chain joins TRBV11-2 to TRBJ2-7; no clear D. V was shortened by 1 base and J by 4 bases, with 14 bases between the two germline ends. Per the germline V gene, CDR1 is SGHAT and CDR2 is FQNNGV. The CDR3 sequence is 15 residues long. The CDR3 sequence: CASSLANTLGYEQYF. In DNA, the CDR3 is TGTGCCAGCAGCTTAGCGAACACATTAGGGTACGAGCAGTACTTC.

The rearrangement joins TRBV5-5 to TRBJ1-3; D is undetermined. V dropped 4 bases and J dropped 4 bases, with 15 bases sitting between them. The CDR3 has 15 amino acids. Germline V gene lookup returns CDR1 SGHKS and CDR2 YYEKEE (reference sequence). CDR3 amino acids: CASSPEGLRGNTIYF. CDR3 bases: TGTGCCAGCAGCCCGGAGGGCTTGAGGGGAAACACCATATATTTT.

This chain joins TRBV5-1 and TRBJ1-1, with 10 bases matching TRBD1. The CDR3 sequence is 15 residues long. The J segment lost 2 bases and the V segment lost 4 bases, leaving 5 bases of the junction unmatched. CDR1 is SGHRS, CDR2 YFSETQ, per germline. In nucleotides, the CDR3 is TGCGCCAGCAGCCCGGGGACAGGGGAAAACACTGAAGCTTTCTTT. Its translation is CASSPGTGENTEAFF. Complete variable domain (other parts from reference TRBV5-1 and TRBJ1-1): KAGVTQTPRYLIKTRGQQVTLSCSPISGHRSVSWYQQTPGQGLQFLFEYFSETQRNKGNFPGRFSGRQFSNSRSEMNVSTLELGDSALYLCASSPGTGENTEAFFGQGTRLTVV.

The chain employs TRBV5-1 and TRBJ2-5; D not certain. CDR1 and CDR2 (germline): SGHRS, YFSETQ. V shed 0 bases and J shed 1 base, with 7 bases lying between them. The CDR3 spans 14 residues. CDR3 nucleotide sequence: TGCGCCAGCAGCTTGGGCGTGGGCCAAGAGACCCAGTACTTC. Protein product: CASSLGVGQETQYF.